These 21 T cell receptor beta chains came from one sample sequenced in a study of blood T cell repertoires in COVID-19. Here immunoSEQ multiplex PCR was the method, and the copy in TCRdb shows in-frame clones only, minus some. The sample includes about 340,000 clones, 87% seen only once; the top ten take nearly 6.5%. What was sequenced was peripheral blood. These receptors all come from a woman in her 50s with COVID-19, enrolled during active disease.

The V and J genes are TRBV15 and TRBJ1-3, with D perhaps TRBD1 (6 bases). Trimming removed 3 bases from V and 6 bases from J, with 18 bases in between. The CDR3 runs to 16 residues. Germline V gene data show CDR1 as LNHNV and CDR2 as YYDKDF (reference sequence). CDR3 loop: CATSSRRGGGLNTIYF. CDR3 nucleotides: TGTGCCACCAGCAGCCGTAGGGGGGGCGGTTTAAACACCATATATTTT.

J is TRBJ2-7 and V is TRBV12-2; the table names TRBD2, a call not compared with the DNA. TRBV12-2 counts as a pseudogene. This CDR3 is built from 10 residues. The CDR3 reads CAPPPYEQYF. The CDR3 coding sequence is TGTGCCCCTCCTCCCTACGAGCAGTACTTC.

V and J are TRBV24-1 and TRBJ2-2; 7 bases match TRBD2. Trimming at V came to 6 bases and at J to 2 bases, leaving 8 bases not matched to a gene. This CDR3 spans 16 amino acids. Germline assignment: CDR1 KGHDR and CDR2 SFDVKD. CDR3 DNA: TGTGCCACCAGTCGGTGGGAGGGAGCAAACACCGGGGAGCTGTTTTTT. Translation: CATSRWEGANTGELFF.

The CDR3 loop is CSAIRGMGTEAFF. For the CDR3, the DNA is TGCAGCGCAATCCGGGGGATGGGCACTGAAGCTTTCTTT. The chain is built from TRBV29-1 and TRBJ1-1, with a weak D call TRBD1 (5 bases). V was shortened by 7 bases and J by 4 bases, with 16 bases between the two germline ends. The CDR3 extends over 13 amino acids. Per germline, CDR1 SQVTM and CDR2 ANQGSEA.

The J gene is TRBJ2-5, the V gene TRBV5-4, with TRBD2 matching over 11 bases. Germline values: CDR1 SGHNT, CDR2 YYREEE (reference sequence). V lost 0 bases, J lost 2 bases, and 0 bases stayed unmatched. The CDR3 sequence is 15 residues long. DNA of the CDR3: TGTGCCAGCAGCTTGGGACTAGCGGGGCAAGAGACCCAGTACTTC. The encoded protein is CASSLGLAGQETQYF.

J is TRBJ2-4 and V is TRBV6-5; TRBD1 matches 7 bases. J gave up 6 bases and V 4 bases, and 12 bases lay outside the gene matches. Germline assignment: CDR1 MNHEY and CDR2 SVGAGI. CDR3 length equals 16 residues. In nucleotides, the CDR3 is TGTGCCAGCAGTTCCCAACTCCCGGGACAGCTAAACATTCAGTACTTC. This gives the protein CASSSQLPGQLNIQYF.

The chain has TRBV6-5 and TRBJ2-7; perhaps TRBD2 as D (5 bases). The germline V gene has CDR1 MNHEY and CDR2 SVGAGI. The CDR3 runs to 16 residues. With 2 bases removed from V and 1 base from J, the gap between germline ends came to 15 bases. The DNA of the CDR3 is TGTGCCAGCAGTTACAGCGGACCGATGGGATCCTACGAGCAGTACTTC. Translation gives CASSYSGPMGSYEQYF.

CDR3 amino acids: CAISESPPGLAGVSTDTQYF. The CDR3 DNA follows: TGTGCCATCAGTGAGTCTCCACCGGGACTAGCGGGAGTGAGCACAGATACGCAGTATTTT. This sequence joins TRBV10-3 and TRBJ2-3, with 14 bases that match TRBD2. Germline lookup yields CDR1 ENHRY and CDR2 SYGVKD. The CDR3 runs to 20 residues. V shed 0 bases and J 0 bases; nucleotides not matched to a gene: 8.

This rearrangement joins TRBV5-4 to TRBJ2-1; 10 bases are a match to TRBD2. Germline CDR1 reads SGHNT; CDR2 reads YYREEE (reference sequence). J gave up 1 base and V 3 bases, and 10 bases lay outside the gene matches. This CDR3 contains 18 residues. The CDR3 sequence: CASSSKGSGRWSYNEQFF. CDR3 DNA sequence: TGTGCCAGCAGCTCGAAGGGTAGCGGGAGGTGGTCCTACAATGAGCAGTTCTTC.

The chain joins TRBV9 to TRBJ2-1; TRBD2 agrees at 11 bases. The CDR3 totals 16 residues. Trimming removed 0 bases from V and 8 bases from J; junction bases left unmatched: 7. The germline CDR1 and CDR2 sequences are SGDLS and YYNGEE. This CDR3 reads CASSVEVTSGNDEQFF. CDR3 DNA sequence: TGTGCCAGCAGCGTAGAGGTGACTAGCGGGAATGATGAGCAGTTCTTC.

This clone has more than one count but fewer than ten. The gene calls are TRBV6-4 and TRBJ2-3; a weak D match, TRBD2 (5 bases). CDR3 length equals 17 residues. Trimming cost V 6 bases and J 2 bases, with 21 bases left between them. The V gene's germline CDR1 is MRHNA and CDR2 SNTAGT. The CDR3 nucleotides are TGTGCCAGCAGCCTCAACCCGCAGCGGACCTACACAGATACGCAGTATTTT. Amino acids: CASSLNPQRTYTDTQYF.

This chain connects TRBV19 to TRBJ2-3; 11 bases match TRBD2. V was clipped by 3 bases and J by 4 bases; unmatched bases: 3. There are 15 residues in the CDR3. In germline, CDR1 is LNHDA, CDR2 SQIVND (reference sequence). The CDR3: CASSISSGRSDTQYF. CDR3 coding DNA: TGTGCCAGTAGTATCTCTAGCGGGAGGTCAGATACGCAGTATTTT.

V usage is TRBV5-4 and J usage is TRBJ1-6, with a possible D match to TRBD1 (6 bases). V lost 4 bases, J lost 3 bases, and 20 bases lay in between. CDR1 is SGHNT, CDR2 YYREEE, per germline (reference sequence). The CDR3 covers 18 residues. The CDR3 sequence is CASSQRTADSYYNSPLHF. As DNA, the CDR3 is TGTGCCAGCAGCCAACGTACCGCGGACAGTTACTATAATTCACCCCTCCACTTT. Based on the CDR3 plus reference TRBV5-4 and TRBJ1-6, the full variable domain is ETGVTQSPTHLIKTRGQQVTLRCSSQSGHNTVSWYQQALGQGPQFIFQYYREEENGRGNFPPRFSGLQFPNYSSELNVNALELDDSALYLCASSQRTADSYYNSPLHFGNGTRLTVT.

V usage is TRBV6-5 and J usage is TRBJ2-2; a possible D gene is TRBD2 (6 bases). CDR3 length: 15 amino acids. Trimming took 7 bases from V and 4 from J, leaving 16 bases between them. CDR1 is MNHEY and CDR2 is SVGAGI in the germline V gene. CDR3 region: CASIVEGGGTGELFF. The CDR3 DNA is TGTGCCAGCATAGTCGAGGGAGGAGGCACCGGGGAGCTGTTTTTT.

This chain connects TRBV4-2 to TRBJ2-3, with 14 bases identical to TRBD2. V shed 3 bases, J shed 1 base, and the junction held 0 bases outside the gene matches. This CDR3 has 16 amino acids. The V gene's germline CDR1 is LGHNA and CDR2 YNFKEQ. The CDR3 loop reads CASSQTSGGGTDTQYF. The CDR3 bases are TGTGCCAGCAGCCAGACTAGCGGGGGGGGCACAGATACGCAGTATTTT.

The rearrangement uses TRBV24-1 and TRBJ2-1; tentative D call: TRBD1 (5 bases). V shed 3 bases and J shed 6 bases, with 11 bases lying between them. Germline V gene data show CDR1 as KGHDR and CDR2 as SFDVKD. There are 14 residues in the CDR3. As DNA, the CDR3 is TGTGCCACCAGTGATGCGCAGGGTGGCAATGAGCAGTTCTTC. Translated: CATSDAQGGNEQFF.

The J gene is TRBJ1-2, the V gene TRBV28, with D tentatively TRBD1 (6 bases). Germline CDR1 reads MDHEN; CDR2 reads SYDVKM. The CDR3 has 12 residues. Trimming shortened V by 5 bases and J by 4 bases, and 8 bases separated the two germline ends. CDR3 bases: TGTGCCAGCAGTAAGGACAGCTATGGCTACACCTTC. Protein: CASSKDSYGYTF.

The CDR3 DNA follows: TGCGCCAGCAGCCCCTCGACTAGCGGGAGTAGAAATGAGCAGTTCTTC. This sequence encodes CASSPSTSGSRNEQFF. The chain has TRBV5-1 and TRBJ2-1; 12 nucleotides match TRBD2. Germline CDR1 is SGHRS and CDR2 is YFSETQ. There are 16 residues in the CDR3. The junction had 9 bases not matched to a gene; V was cut back by 4 bases and J by 7 bases.

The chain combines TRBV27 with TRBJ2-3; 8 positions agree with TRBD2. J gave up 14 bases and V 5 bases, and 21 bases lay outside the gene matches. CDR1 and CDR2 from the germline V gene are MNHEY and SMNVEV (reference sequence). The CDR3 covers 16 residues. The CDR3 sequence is CASSAKTGTRVTSPYF. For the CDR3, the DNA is TGTGCCAGCAGTGCAAAAACCGGGACTAGAGTAACGAGTCCGTATTTT.

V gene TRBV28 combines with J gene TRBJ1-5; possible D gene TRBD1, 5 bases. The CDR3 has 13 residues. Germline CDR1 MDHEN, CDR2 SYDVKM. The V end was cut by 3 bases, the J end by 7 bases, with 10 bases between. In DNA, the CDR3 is TGTGCCAGCAGTTTTTCAGGGAGGCAGCCCCAGCATTTT. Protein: CASSFSGRQPQHF.

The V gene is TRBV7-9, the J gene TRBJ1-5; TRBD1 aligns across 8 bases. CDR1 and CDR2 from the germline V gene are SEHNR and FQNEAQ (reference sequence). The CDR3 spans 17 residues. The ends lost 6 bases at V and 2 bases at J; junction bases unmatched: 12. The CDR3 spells CASSSDRAVLGNQPQHF. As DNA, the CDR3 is TGTGCCAGCAGTTCGGACAGGGCTGTATTAGGCAATCAGCCCCAGCATTTT.